The sequence of this TCR beta chain was determined in a study of cytomegalovirus exposure and HLA in healthy donors. Each donor's status was that of a healthy bone marrow donor. The study's findings and limits: Earlier findings revealed that most TCR beta V segments proved productive either about 87% or about 30% of the time. A further, later analysis showed that HLA-associated TCR beta chains (compared with equally common others) were more clonally expanded.

PCR involved 60 Vbeta and 13 Jbeta primers. The data were produced by immunoSEQ multiplex PCR, yet TCRdb's version contains in-frame clones alone and is incomplete. Here the sample table reports around 200,000 clones. On this clone itself: Its antigen remains unknown.

Sequenced sample: PBMCs. This clonotype was obtained from a girl between 2 and 10 years old in good health and CMV-seropositive.

CDR3 DNA: TGTGCCAGCAGTTTCGGGAGCCCGGGTGAGCAGTTCTTC. Its translation: CASSFGSPGEQFF. This chain joins TRBV28 and TRBJ2-1, with D perhaps matching TRBD2 (6 bases). Trimming removed 3 bases from V and 9 bases from J, with 12 bases in between. This CDR3 is 13 amino acids long. Germline CDR1 reads MDHEN; CDR2 reads SYDVKM.